A single sample gave rise to the 23 T cell receptor beta chains below, sequenced in a study of blood T cell repertoires in COVID-19. The protocol was immunoSEQ multiplex PCR, while the TCRdb copy is restricted to in-frame clones and leaves out a portion. This table holds approximately 670,000 clones, about 90% found once. Material: peripheral blood. These receptors were collected from a young woman with acute or convalescent COVID-19.

The V and J genes are TRBV11-2 and TRBJ2-1; possibly TRBD2 for D (5 bases). The CDR3 is 12 residues long. Between the trimmed V and J ends, which lost 4 bases and 9 bases, there was a span of 10 bases. The germline V gene has CDR1 SGHAT and CDR2 FQNNGV. CDR3 nucleotide sequence: TGTGCCAGCAGCTCGGAACGGGGTGAGCAGTTCTTC. As protein: CASSSERGEQFF.

The chain has TRBV4-1 and TRBJ2-1, with D perhaps matching TRBD2 (7 bases). This CDR3 region has 18 residues. The V end lost 0 bases, the J end lost 5 bases, and 20 bases lay between the germline ends. Germline lookup yields CDR1 MGHRA and CDR2 YSYEKL. The CDR3 reads CASSQEGIGGVVNNEQFF. For the CDR3, the DNA is TGCGCCAGCAGCCAAGAAGGGATAGGGGGGGTGGTAAACAATGAGCAGTTCTTC.

The rearrangement joins TRBV18 to TRBJ2-7; 7 nucleotides line up with TRBD1. The germline V gene encodes CDR1 KGHSH and CDR2 LQKENI. V shed 5 bases, J shed 2 bases, and the junction held 9 bases outside the gene matches. The CDR3 is 15 residues long. In DNA, the CDR3 is TGTGCCAGCTCATTTACCGGGACAGAAGCCTACGAGCAGTACTTC. Translation gives CASSFTGTEAYEQYF.

This chain connects TRBV5-6 to TRBJ2-7; TRBD2 agrees at 10 bases. Germline V CDR1 and CDR2: SGHDT, YYEEEE. The CDR3 contains 17 residues. The ends lost 1 base at V and 1 base at J; junction bases unmatched: 8. CDR3 DNA: TGTGCCAGCAGCTTGTTAGTAGGACTAGCGGAATCCTACGAGCAGTACTTC. It specifies CASSLLVGLAESYEQYF.

The chain carries TRBV10-3 and TRBJ1-1; tentative D call: TRBD1 (5 bases). Trimming left V 4 bases short and J 1 base short, with 13 bases between. CDR1 is ENHRY and CDR2 is SYGVKD in the germline V gene. The CDR3 sequence is 15 residues long. DNA of the CDR3: TGTGCCATCAGTGCCCCCGGCGGACAGAACACTGAAGCTTTCTTT. It translates to CAISAPGGQNTEAFF.

The genes are TRBV1 and TRBJ1-2. TRBV1 is a pseudogene. This CDR3 has 16 residues. Here the CDR3 DNA reads TGCACCAGCAGCCACCCCTTCCTCGTGCCGAGGAAGGGCTACACCTTC. Translation gives CTSSHPFLVPRKGYTF.

V and J are TRBV29-1 and TRBJ1-2; tentatively, D is TRBD1 (5 bases). Trimming stripped 3 bases from V and 6 bases from J, with 8 bases between. This CDR3 has 11 residues. Germline values: CDR1 SQVTM, CDR2 ANQGSEA. The CDR3: CSVDKGHGYTF. In DNA, the CDR3 is TGCAGCGTTGACAAGGGGCATGGCTACACCTTC.

V and J are TRBV9 and TRBJ2-2, with D maybe TRBD1 (6 bases). Deletions cut 4 bases from V and 0 bases from J, with 10 bases between. CDR3 length equals 15 residues. Germline CDR1 SGDLS, CDR2 YYNGEE. The CDR3 spells CASSSGTPNTGELFF. Here the CDR3 DNA reads TGTGCCAGCAGCTCCGGGACACCGAACACCGGGGAGCTGTTTTTT.

This chain uses TRBV15 with TRBJ2-7, with 7 bases identical to TRBD1. This CDR3 region has 14 residues. V was pared by 5 bases and J by 3 bases, with 7 bases of the junction left unmatched. Germline values: CDR1 LNHNV, CDR2 YYDKDF (reference sequence). The CDR3 DNA follows: TGTGCCACCAGCTCGCGGACAGGACTCTACGAGCAGTACTTC. It yields the protein CATSSRTGLYEQYF. Using reference TRBV15 and TRBJ2-7 for the parts outside the CDR3, the full variable domain is DAMVIQNPRYQVTQFGKPVTLSCSQTLNHNVMYWYQQKSSQAPKLLFHYYDKDFNNEADTPDNFQSRRPNTSFCFLDIRSPGLGDTAMYLCATSSRTGLYEQYFGPGTRLTVT.

Points on this clone: The sample carries other DNA sequences with the same CDR3. The gene calls are TRBV6-5 and TRBJ1-1; a possible D gene is TRBD1 (6 bases). V gave up 2 bases and J gave up 0 bases, with 7 bases separating them. Germline CDR1 is MNHEY and CDR2 is SVGAGI. The CDR3 length is 14 residues. CDR3 coding DNA: TGTGCCAGCAGTTACAGGGGGTTGAACACTGAAGCTTTCTTT. Encoded protein: CASSYRGLNTEAFF.

This clone was counted once. The chain has TRBV27 and TRBJ1-6, with D perhaps TRBD1 (6 bases). The V end was cut by 3 bases, the J end by 10 bases, with 13 bases between. CDR1 MNHEY and CDR2 SMNVEV come from the germline V gene (reference sequence). The length of the CDR3 is 14 residues. The CDR3 region has the DNA TGTGCCAGCAGTTTGGGTACAGGGAGCTCACCCCTCCACTTT. It translates to CASSLGTGSSPLHF.

V gene TRBV6-5 combines with J gene TRBJ1-5; the D gene is possibly TRBD1 (6 bases). The CDR3 contains 14 residues. Germline V CDR1 and CDR2: MNHEY, SVGAGI. V lost 5 bases and J lost 3, with 11 bases in between. CDR3 in amino acids: CASSLRDTNQPQHF. The CDR3 nucleotides read TGTGCCAGCAGTCTACGGGACACCAATCAGCCCCAGCATTTT.

This clone was seen a single time. CDR3 region: CATRPQGEPDTQYF. CDR3 DNA: TGTGCCACCAGACCACAGGGAGAGCCAGATACGCAGTATTTT. This chain joins TRBV24-1 and TRBJ2-3, with D perhaps TRBD1 (6 bases). Germline CDR1 and CDR2: KGHDR and SFDVKD. Trimming left V 7 bases short and J 4 bases short, with 14 bases between. The CDR3 loop spans 14 amino acids.

The V gene is TRBV4-3, the J gene TRBJ2-7, with 7 bases matching TRBD2. CDR3 length equals 17 residues. CDR1 and CDR2 (germline): LGHNA, YSLEER. Trimming took 1 base from V and 3 from J; bases not matched to a gene: 12. In nucleotides, the CDR3 is TGCGCCAGCAGCCAAGCTTGGGGAGGGGATGAGTTCTACGAGCAGTACTTC. Protein: CASSQAWGGDEFYEQYF.

V usage is TRBV7-9 and J usage is TRBJ2-7; D might be TRBD2 (5 bases). The length of the CDR3 is 14 residues. The V and J ends lost 5 bases and 4 bases respectively, with 15 bases between them. Germline V gene sequence: CDR1 SEHNR, CDR2 FQNEAQ (reference sequence). The CDR3 DNA is TGTGCCAGCAGCGAAGAGGGTGCAGCGTACGAGCAGTACTTC. It is translated as CASSEEGAAYEQYF.

V gene TRBV5-5 combines with J gene TRBJ1-6; weak D call: TRBD1 (6 bases). The germline gives CDR1 SGHKS, CDR2 YYEKEE (reference sequence). Trimming removed 1 base at V and 7 bases at J, with 9 bases between. The length of the CDR3 is 14 residues. CDR3 in DNA: TGTGCCAGCAGCTTGTATCAGGGGAATTCACCCCTCCACTTT. This encodes CASSLYQGNSPLHF.

The rearrangement uses TRBV5-1 and TRBJ2-5, with 10 positions matching TRBD1. The CDR3 extends over 16 amino acids. The V segment lost 0 bases and the J segment 4 bases; nucleotides outside the gene matches: 6. Germline assignment: CDR1 SGHRS and CDR2 YFSETQ. CDR3 bases: TGCGCCAGCAGCTTGGGTGCGACAGGGGGCCGAGAGACCCAGTACTTC. It yields the protein CASSLGATGGRETQYF.

This clone has just one count. Other DNA sequences of this sample code for an identical CDR3. This rearrangement joins TRBV27 to TRBJ1-2; D may be TRBD1 (6 bases). The V gene's germline CDR1 is MNHEY and CDR2 SMNVEV (reference sequence). This CDR3 contains 15 residues. V dropped 0 bases and J dropped 5 bases, with 13 bases sitting between them. Written as DNA, the CDR3 is TGTGCCAGCAGTTTATCGGGGCAGGGGCATTATGGCTACACCTTC. This codes for CASSLSGQGHYGYTF.

The rearrangement uses TRBV2 and TRBJ2-7; D is unclear. Germline CDR1 reads SNHLY; CDR2 reads FYNNEI. Trimming cost V 7 bases and J 0 bases, with 13 bases left between them. The CDR3 extends over 14 amino acids. CDR3 loop: CASTPRHDSYEQYF. For the CDR3, the DNA is TGTGCCAGCACCCCCAGACATGACTCCTACGAGCAGTACTTC. Looking up the rest from reference TRBV2 and TRBJ2-7 gives the full variable domain: EPEVTQTPSHQVTQMGQEVILRCVPISNHLYFYWYRQILGQKVEFLVSFYNNEISEKSEIFDDQFSVERPDGSNFTLKIRSTKLEDSAMYFCASTPRHDSYEQYFGPGTRLTVT.

The CDR3 sequence: CASTPQGRGYTF. In DNA form, the CDR3 reads TGTGCCAGCACCCCCCAGGGGCGGGGCTACACCTTC. The gene calls are TRBV7-9 and TRBJ1-2; tentative D call: TRBD1 (6 bases). The germline V gene encodes CDR1 SEHNR and CDR2 FQNEAQ (reference sequence). The V and J ends lost 7 bases and 8 bases respectively, with 14 bases between them. CDR3 length: 12 residues.

This clone has only one observation. This sequence joins TRBV10-2 and TRBJ2-5; maybe TRBD2 (6 bases). Trimming stripped 0 bases from V and 1 base from J, with 15 bases between. CDR1 is WSHSY, CDR2 SAAADI, per germline. The CDR3 consists of 17 residues. The CDR3 nucleotides are TGCGCCAGCAGTGAGTCGAGACAACGGGGGATCCAAGAGACCCAGTACTTC. This encodes CASSESRQRGIQETQYF.

In its sample, this clone was seen once. The chain recombines TRBV5-4 with TRBJ2-2; perhaps TRBD1 as D (5 bases). This CDR3 is built from 16 residues. V was pared by 6 bases and J by 2 bases, with 17 bases between. Germline lookup yields CDR1 SGHNT and CDR2 YYREEE (reference sequence). CDR3 nucleotides: TGTGCCAGCACCTCAGGGTATAGGGGCAACACCGGGGAGCTGTTTTTT. Translating gives CASTSGYRGNTGELFF.

The rearrangement links TRBV10-2 to TRBJ2-7, with TRBD1 identical over 8 bases. Germline V gene lookup returns CDR1 WSHSY and CDR2 SAAADI. V lost 11 bases, J lost 5 bases, and 14 bases stayed unmatched. The CDR3 is 14 residues long. CDR3 loop: CAVQGRQGTHEQYF. CDR3 DNA sequence: TGCGCCGTCCAAGGGCGACAGGGGACCCACGAGCAGTACTTC.